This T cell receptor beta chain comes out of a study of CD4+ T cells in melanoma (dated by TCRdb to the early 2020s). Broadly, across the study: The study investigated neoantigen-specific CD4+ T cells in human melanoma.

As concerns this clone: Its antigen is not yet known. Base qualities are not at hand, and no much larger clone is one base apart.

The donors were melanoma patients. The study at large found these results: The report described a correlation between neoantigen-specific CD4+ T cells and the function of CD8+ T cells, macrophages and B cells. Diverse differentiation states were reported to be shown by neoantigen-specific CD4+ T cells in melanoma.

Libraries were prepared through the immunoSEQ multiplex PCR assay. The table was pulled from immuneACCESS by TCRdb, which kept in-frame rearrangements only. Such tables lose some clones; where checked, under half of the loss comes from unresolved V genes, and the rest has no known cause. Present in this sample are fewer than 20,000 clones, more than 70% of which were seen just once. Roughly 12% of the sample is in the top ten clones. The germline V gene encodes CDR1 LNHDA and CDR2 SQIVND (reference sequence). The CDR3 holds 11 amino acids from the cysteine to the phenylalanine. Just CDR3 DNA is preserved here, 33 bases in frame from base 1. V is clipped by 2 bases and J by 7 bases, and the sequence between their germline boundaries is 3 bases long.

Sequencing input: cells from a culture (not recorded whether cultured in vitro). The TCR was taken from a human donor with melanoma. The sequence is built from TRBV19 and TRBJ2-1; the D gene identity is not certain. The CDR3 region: CASSIMNEQFF. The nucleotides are TGTGCCAGTAGTATAATGAATGAGCAGTTCTTC.